This is a list of T cell receptor beta chains from one sample in a study of OX40 agonist ivuxolimab in advanced cancers. The repertoire was sequenced with immunoSEQ multiplex PCR; TCRdb's copy has only in-frame clones and lacks some. The data contain more than 70,000 clones, over 70% of them seen just once; the ten biggest clones take up about 5%. Sequences were derived from CD4+ or CD8+ T cells sorted from blood, sampled in a trial of the OX40 agonist ivuxolimab. Receptor source: an adult with an advanced solid tumor such as melanoma, head and neck, liver or kidney cancer. The CDR3 runs from the conserved cysteine through the conserved F or W. The order of the fields is J gene, CDR3 length, clone size, D gene, V gene, CDR3 DNA, CDR3 protein. A D gene is named only where the DNA matches it firmly. Where a row states a size, it is once, few, many or the class of an expanded clone; other rows omit it.

j_call: TRBJ1-2
cdr3_length: 13
clone_size: once
d_call: -
v_call: TRBV2
cdr3_nt: TGTGCCAGCAGTTTAGCGGGTTCCTATGGCTACACCTTC
cdr3_aa: CASSLAGSYGYTF

j_call: TRBJ1-6
cdr3_length: 14
clone_size: -
d_call: -
v_call: TRBV30
cdr3_nt: TGTGCCTGGAGTGTAGGGGGACATAATTCACCCCTCCACTTT
cdr3_aa: CAWSVGGHNSPLHF

j_call: TRBJ1-1
cdr3_length: 14
clone_size: -
d_call: -
v_call: TRBV9
cdr3_nt: TGTGCCAGCAGCGTACTTACGGGGAACACTGAAGCTTTCTTT
cdr3_aa: CASSVLTGNTEAFF

j_call: TRBJ2-3
cdr3_length: 19
clone_size: -
d_call: TRBD1
v_call: TRBV11-2
cdr3_nt: TGTGCCAGCAGCCCGAGGGGATTAGCGACAGGGGGGTTCACAGATACGCAGTATTTT
cdr3_aa: CASSPRGLATGGFTDTQYF

j_call: TRBJ1-5
cdr3_length: 15
clone_size: -
d_call: TRBD1
v_call: TRBV7-9
cdr3_nt: TGTGCCAGCAGCTTAGAGGGACAGGGGAATCAGCCCCAGCATTTT
cdr3_aa: CASSLEGQGNQPQHF

j_call: TRBJ1-2
cdr3_length: 16
clone_size: once
d_call: -
v_call: TRBV5-1
cdr3_nt: TGCGCCACCCAACCAGGGGCCGGACAGTGGAGCTATGGCTACACCTTC
cdr3_aa: CATQPGAGQWSYGYTF

j_call: TRBJ1-1
cdr3_length: 14
clone_size: -
d_call: -
v_call: TRBV10-3
cdr3_nt: TGTGCCATCAGTGAGTCCGGGGTGGACACTGAAGCTTTCTTT
cdr3_aa: CAISESGVDTEAFF

j_call: TRBJ2-7
cdr3_length: 13
clone_size: -
d_call: TRBD1
v_call: TRBV6-1
cdr3_nt: TGTGCCGGCGGGACAGGGGAGTACTACGAGCAGTACTTC
cdr3_aa: CAGGTGEYYEQYF

j_call: TRBJ1-2
cdr3_length: 18
clone_size: -
d_call: TRBD1
v_call: TRBV27
cdr3_nt: TGTGCCAGCAGCGCCGAGCCCAATCCGGGACAGGGTCTCTATGGCTACACCTTC
cdr3_aa: CASSAEPNPGQGLYGYTF

j_call: TRBJ2-6
cdr3_length: 15
clone_size: -
d_call: -
v_call: TRBV2
cdr3_nt: TGTGCCAGCAGGGGCCAGAACTCTGGGGCCAACGTCCTGACTTTC
cdr3_aa: CASRGQNSGANVLTF

j_call: TRBJ2-5
cdr3_length: 14
clone_size: -
d_call: TRBD2
v_call: TRBV27
cdr3_nt: TGTGCCAGCAGTTCCCGGACTAGCGGGGGGGCCCAGTACTTC
cdr3_aa: CASSSRTSGGAQYF

j_call: TRBJ2-2
cdr3_length: 16
clone_size: -
d_call: -
v_call: TRBV6-6
cdr3_nt: TGTGCCAGCAGTTACTCGCAACAGGGATGGATCGGGGAGCTGTTTTTT
cdr3_aa: CASSYSQQGWIGELFF

j_call: TRBJ1-1
cdr3_length: 13
clone_size: few
d_call: -
v_call: TRBV30
cdr3_nt: TGTGCCTGGAGTGCGCAGGGGAACACTGAAGCTTTCTTT
cdr3_aa: CAWSAQGNTEAFF

j_call: TRBJ2-7
cdr3_length: 15
clone_size: few
d_call: -
v_call: TRBV7-2
cdr3_nt: TGTGCCAGCAGCGTGGGGCGGCCGGGGGCATACGAGCAGTACTTC
cdr3_aa: CASSVGRPGAYEQYF

j_call: TRBJ2-1
cdr3_length: 11
clone_size: -
d_call: -
v_call: TRBV29-1
cdr3_nt: TGCAGCGTTGATTGGGCGAACTTGCAGTTCTTC
cdr3_aa: CSVDWANLQFF

j_call: TRBJ1-2
cdr3_length: 14
clone_size: -
d_call: TRBD1
v_call: TRBV11-3
cdr3_nt: TGTGCCAGCAGCTTGCAGGGGGTTGACTATGGCTACACCTTC
cdr3_aa: CASSLQGVDYGYTF

j_call: TRBJ2-1
cdr3_length: 13
clone_size: few
d_call: -
v_call: TRBV6-4
cdr3_nt: TGTGCCAGCGGCCCGGACTCCAACAATGAGCAGTTCTTC
cdr3_aa: CASGPDSNNEQFF

j_call: TRBJ2-1
cdr3_length: 14
clone_size: -
d_call: TRBD2
v_call: TRBV9
cdr3_nt: TGTGCCAGCAGCGTAGGGCTAGCGGGAGTTGAGCAGTTCTTC
cdr3_aa: CASSVGLAGVEQFF

j_call: TRBJ1-1
cdr3_length: 15
clone_size: few
d_call: -
v_call: TRBV18
cdr3_nt: TGTGCCAGCTCAGAGAAGCAGGGGTTTAGGAATGAAGCTTTCTTT
cdr3_aa: CASSEKQGFRNEAFF

j_call: TRBJ2-1
cdr3_length: 14
clone_size: once
d_call: TRBD1
v_call: TRBV2
cdr3_nt: TGTGCCAGCAGCCCGGGACAGGGGCACAATGAGCAGTTCTTC
cdr3_aa: CASSPGQGHNEQFF

j_call: TRBJ1-1
cdr3_length: 11
clone_size: -
d_call: -
v_call: TRBV19
cdr3_nt: TGTGCCAGTAGTCAGGGTCCTGAAGCTTTCTTT
cdr3_aa: CASSQGPEAFF

j_call: TRBJ2-7
cdr3_length: 15
clone_size: few
d_call: -
v_call: TRBV14
cdr3_nt: TGTGCCAGCAGCCAACTAGTTGGGGGAGCCTACGAGCAGTACTTC
cdr3_aa: CASSQLVGGAYEQYF

j_call: TRBJ2-2
cdr3_length: 17
clone_size: -
d_call: TRBD2
v_call: TRBV7-2
cdr3_nt: TGTGCCAGCAGCAAGCGGGGCGGGAGATGGGGGGCCGGGGAGCTGTTTTTT
cdr3_aa: CASSKRGGRWGAGELFF

j_call: TRBJ2-2
cdr3_length: 15
clone_size: few
d_call: -
v_call: TRBV11-3
cdr3_nt: TGTGCCAGCAGCTTAGGACAGGCTAACACCGGGGAGCTGTTTTTT
cdr3_aa: CASSLGQANTGELFF

j_call: TRBJ2-3
cdr3_length: 18
clone_size: -
d_call: TRBD2
v_call: TRBV19
cdr3_nt: TGTGCCAGTAGTAACCACCTCGGACTAGCGGGGAGCACAGATACGCAGTATTTT
cdr3_aa: CASSNHLGLAGSTDTQYF

j_call: TRBJ2-7
cdr3_length: 15
clone_size: -
d_call: -
v_call: TRBV5-1
cdr3_nt: TGCGCCAGCAGCTTGGGGTACGGGCTCCAATACGAGCAGTACTTC
cdr3_aa: CASSLGYGLQYEQYF

j_call: TRBJ1-5
cdr3_length: 16
clone_size: -
d_call: -
v_call: TRBV30
cdr3_nt: TGTGCCTGGAGTGTATGGGAAACGCGCGGCAATCAGCCCCAGCATTTT
cdr3_aa: CAWSVWETRGNQPQHF

j_call: TRBJ1-4
cdr3_length: 16
clone_size: -
d_call: -
v_call: TRBV19
cdr3_nt: TGTGCCAGTAGTATAGGAGCCAACTACCGAAATGAAAAACTGTTTTTT
cdr3_aa: CASSIGANYRNEKLFF

j_call: TRBJ2-7
cdr3_length: 13
clone_size: -
d_call: TRBD2
v_call: TRBV11-2
cdr3_nt: TGTGCCAGCAGCATGGGACTAGTACACGAGCAGTACTTC
cdr3_aa: CASSMGLVHEQYF

j_call: TRBJ1-2
cdr3_length: 13
clone_size: -
d_call: -
v_call: TRBV6-5
cdr3_nt: TGTGCCAGCAGGGACCCTATCGGGGGTGGCTACACCTTC
cdr3_aa: CASRDPIGGGYTF

j_call: TRBJ1-2
cdr3_length: 14
clone_size: -
d_call: -
v_call: TRBV7-7
cdr3_nt: TGTGCTAGCAGCTTCGCCGGACCTGACTATGGCTACACCTTC
cdr3_aa: CASSFAGPDYGYTF

j_call: TRBJ1-5
cdr3_length: 14
clone_size: -
d_call: -
v_call: TRBV9
cdr3_nt: TGTGCCAGCAGCGATTGGGACACCAATCAGCCCCAGCATTTT
cdr3_aa: CASSDWDTNQPQHF

j_call: TRBJ2-5
cdr3_length: 15
clone_size: -
d_call: TRBD1
v_call: TRBV5-1
cdr3_nt: TGCGCCAGCAGCTTGGTAGGGACAGGGGAAGAGACCCAGTACTTC
cdr3_aa: CASSLVGTGEETQYF

j_call: TRBJ1-3
cdr3_length: 14
clone_size: -
d_call: -
v_call: TRBV10-3
cdr3_nt: TGTGCCATCAGTGTGAATGGACAGGGAAACACCATATATTTT
cdr3_aa: CAISVNGQGNTIYF

j_call: TRBJ1-5
cdr3_length: 13
clone_size: once
d_call: TRBD1
v_call: TRBV2
cdr3_nt: TGTGCCAGCAGGGACAGGGCCCCTCAGCCCCAGCATTTT
cdr3_aa: CASRDRAPQPQHF

j_call: TRBJ2-3
cdr3_length: 18
clone_size: -
d_call: TRBD2
v_call: TRBV5-4
cdr3_nt: TGTGCCAGCAGCTTGGGCGGGAGGGGATTTGATCGCACAGATACGCAGTATTTT
cdr3_aa: CASSLGGRGFDRTDTQYF

j_call: TRBJ1-6
cdr3_length: 16
clone_size: -
d_call: -
v_call: TRBV7-6
cdr3_nt: TGTGCCAGCAGCTTGACTATATCCGGGACGGATTCACCCCTCCACTTT
cdr3_aa: CASSLTISGTDSPLHF

j_call: TRBJ1-6
cdr3_length: 14
clone_size: -
d_call: -
v_call: TRBV6-4
cdr3_nt: TGTGCCAGCAGCGAGGACGGGGATAATTCACCCCTCCACTTT
cdr3_aa: CASSEDGDNSPLHF

j_call: TRBJ1-1
cdr3_length: 16
clone_size: few
d_call: -
v_call: TRBV4-1
cdr3_nt: TGCGCCAGCAGCCAACCCCCCGGGAGCCGGAACACTGAAGCTTTCTTT
cdr3_aa: CASSQPPGSRNTEAFF

j_call: TRBJ2-7
cdr3_length: 14
clone_size: -
d_call: TRBD1
v_call: TRBV5-4
cdr3_nt: TGTGCCAGCAGCTTTGGACAGGGCGGCGACGAGCAGTACTTC
cdr3_aa: CASSFGQGGDEQYF

j_call: TRBJ2-7
cdr3_length: 13
clone_size: once
d_call: -
v_call: TRBV7-8
cdr3_nt: TGTGCCAGCAGCTTGGGATTAGTAAGCGAGCAGTACTTC
cdr3_aa: CASSLGLVSEQYF

j_call: TRBJ2-7
cdr3_length: 14
clone_size: -
d_call: -
v_call: TRBV4-2
cdr3_nt: TGTGCCAGCAGCCTGACAGGAGTTCTCTACGAGCAGTACTTC
cdr3_aa: CASSLTGVLYEQYF

j_call: TRBJ2-7
cdr3_length: 13
clone_size: -
d_call: -
v_call: TRBV11-2
cdr3_nt: TGTGCCAGCAGTTTCGAACCGCGCTACGAGCAGTACTTC
cdr3_aa: CASSFEPRYEQYF

j_call: TRBJ2-3
cdr3_length: 14
clone_size: few
d_call: -
v_call: TRBV9
cdr3_nt: TGTGCCAGCAGCATATGGGGGGAATCAGATACGCAGTATTTT
cdr3_aa: CASSIWGESDTQYF

j_call: TRBJ2-3
cdr3_length: 15
clone_size: few
d_call: TRBD2
v_call: TRBV6-1
cdr3_nt: TGTGCCAGCAAACGGTGGGCGGGGGGCACAGATACGCAGTATTTT
cdr3_aa: CASKRWAGGTDTQYF

j_call: TRBJ2-3
cdr3_length: 18
clone_size: once
d_call: TRBD2
v_call: TRBV7-9
cdr3_nt: TGTGCCAGCAGCTTAATTAGCGGGAGGGCTCTCGCCACAGATACGCAGTATTTT
cdr3_aa: CASSLISGRALATDTQYF

j_call: TRBJ2-3
cdr3_length: 15
clone_size: -
d_call: -
v_call: TRBV5-1
cdr3_nt: TGCGCCAGCAGCTTGTCGGGACCAAGCACAGATACGCAGTATTTT
cdr3_aa: CASSLSGPSTDTQYF

j_call: TRBJ2-2
cdr3_length: 15
clone_size: once
d_call: -
v_call: TRBV4-1
cdr3_nt: TGCGCCAGCAGCCAACCAGGGACGGACACCGGGGAGCTGTTTTTT
cdr3_aa: CASSQPGTDTGELFF

j_call: TRBJ2-1
cdr3_length: 13
clone_size: -
d_call: -
v_call: TRBV11-3
cdr3_nt: TGTGCCAGCACCTCCGGTGGTTACAATGAGCAGTTCTTC
cdr3_aa: CASTSGGYNEQFF

j_call: TRBJ2-1
cdr3_length: 17
clone_size: once
d_call: TRBD2
v_call: TRBV7-2
cdr3_nt: TGTGCCAGCAGCCAAGAGCTAGCGGGAGGGAACTACAATGAGCAGTTCTTC
cdr3_aa: CASSQELAGGNYNEQFF